The 23 T cell receptor beta chains in this list originate from one sample, sequenced in a study of cytomegalovirus exposure and HLA in healthy donors. Clones were sequenced by immunoSEQ multiplex PCR, and TCRdb holds only the in-frame ones, with some missing. The table lists a few hundred thousand clones, approximately 90% of them singletons. Sample: PBMCs. These receptors were taken from a woman younger than 35 in good health and CMV-seronegative.

This clone was found a few times. The genes are TRBV27 and TRBJ2-1; 10 bases agree with TRBD2. The trim removed 6 bases at V and 1 base at J, leaving 0 bases unmatched. Germline assignment: CDR1 MNHEY and CDR2 SMNVEV (reference sequence). CDR3 length: 14 amino acids. The CDR3 region is CASRAGGSYNEQFF. The CDR3 DNA sequence: TGTGCCAGCAGAGCGGGAGGGTCCTACAATGAGCAGTTCTTC.

The chain carries TRBV2 and TRBJ2-3; 9 positions agree with TRBD2. Germline V gene sequence: CDR1 SNHLY, CDR2 FYNNEI. V trimming: 2 bases; J trimming: 2 bases; junction bases outside the gene matches: 11. The CDR3 sequence is 18 residues long. CDR3 sequence (DNA): TGTGCCAGCAGTGAACGGGGCGGGAGGGCCTTAAACACAGATACGCAGTATTTT. This translates into CASSERGGRALNTDTQYF.

This sequence joins TRBV18 and TRBJ1-4, with D unresolved. Trimming removed 2 bases from V and 8 bases from J, with 15 bases in between. Germline lookup yields CDR1 KGHSH and CDR2 LQKENI. The CDR3 covers 15 residues. CDR3 coding DNA: TGTGCCAGCTCACCAGAGGAAAGCGCGGAGGAAAAACTGTTTTTT. This encodes CASSPEESAEEKLFF. Together with reference TRBV18 and TRBJ1-4, the CDR3 gives the full variable domain: NAGVMQNPRHLVRRRGQEARLRCSPMKGHSHVYWYRQLPEEGLKFMVYLQKENIIDESGMPKERFSAEFPKEGPSILRIQQVVRGDSAAYFCASSPEESAEEKLFFGSGTQLSVL.

This sequence joins TRBV4-1 and TRBJ2-7, with 7 bases lining up with TRBD1. The germline CDR1 and CDR2 sequences are MGHRA and YSYEKL. The V and J ends lost 3 bases and 9 bases, in that order; junction bases with no gene match: 14. This CDR3 has 15 amino acids. CDR3 sequence (DNA): TGCGCCAGCAGCCAGACAGGGTATTCGGCAACAGGGCAGTACTTC. Translating it yields CASSQTGYSATGQYF.

The chain couples TRBV5-6 to TRBJ2-2; D is possibly TRBD2 (5 bases). The CDR3 totals 14 residues. The germline CDR1 and CDR2 sequences are SGHDT and YYEEEE. The V end was cut by 4 bases, the J end by 5 bases, with 12 bases between. The CDR3 protein is CASSDAGGTGELFF. CDR3 nucleotide sequence: TGTGCCAGCAGCGATGCGGGCGGGACCGGGGAGCTGTTTTTT.

This chain uses TRBV7-8 with TRBJ2-1; 12 positions match TRBD2. CDR1 SGHVS and CDR2 FQNEAQ come from the germline V gene. The CDR3 is made up of 18 amino acids. V trimming: 1 base; J trimming: 0 bases; junction bases outside the gene matches: 4. The CDR3 sequence is CASSLGLAGGVSYNEQFF. The CDR3 region has the DNA TGTGCCAGCAGCTTAGGGCTAGCGGGAGGGGTCTCCTACAATGAGCAGTTCTTC.

The chain combines TRBV6-6 with TRBJ1-5, with D possibly being TRBD1 (5 bases). Trimming removed 4 bases at V and 1 base at J, with 8 bases between. The germline CDR1 and CDR2 sequences are MNHNY and SVGAGI (reference sequence). This CDR3 has 14 residues. The CDR3 DNA follows: TGTGCCAGCAGTTTGAAGGGGAGCAATCAGCCCCAGCATTTT. Residues: CASSLKGSNQPQHF.

The chain couples TRBV2 to TRBJ2-6, with D tentatively TRBD1 (6 bases). With 10 bases removed from V and 2 bases from J, the gap between germline ends came to 12 bases. The CDR3 is 14 amino acids. Germline loops: CDR1 SNHLY, CDR2 FYNNEI. CDR3 amino acids: CATTTGTGANVLTF. In nucleotides, the CDR3 is TGTGCCACTACTACAGGGACTGGGGCCAACGTCCTGACTTTC.

The chain employs TRBV27 and TRBJ2-5; 9 bases are shared with TRBD2. V gave up 6 bases and J gave up 5 bases; unmatched junction bases: 7. CDR1 is MNHEY, CDR2 SMNVEV, per germline (reference sequence). This CDR3 contains 14 residues. The CDR3 loop reads CASRDSGRSETQYF. CDR3 in DNA: TGTGCCAGCAGGGATAGCGGGAGATCTGAGACCCAGTACTTC.

V usage is TRBV6-4 and J usage is TRBJ2-2, with D unclear. The CDR3 extends over 14 amino acids. Germline CDR1 and CDR2: MRHNA and SNTAGT. V was cut by 8 bases and J by 3 bases, with 13 bases left in between. The chain's CDR3 is CASSGQVDTGELFF. CDR3 sequence (DNA): TGTGCCAGCTCTGGGCAGGTTGACACCGGGGAGCTGTTTTTT.

A single count supports this clone. The chain links TRBV18 to TRBJ2-5; TRBD2 agrees at 7 bases. Germline assignment: CDR1 KGHSH and CDR2 LQKENI. The CDR3 has 17 residues. V was pared by 2 bases and J by 5 bases, with 14 bases of the junction left unmatched. CDR3 DNA sequence: TGTGCCAGCTCACCAGGAACGGGAGGAGGATCTTCGGAGACCCAGTACTTC. The encoded protein is CASSPGTGGGSSETQYF.

The V gene is TRBV29-1, the J gene TRBJ1-1; D possibly corresponds to TRBD1 (5 bases). Trimming took 4 bases from V and 1 from J, leaving 16 bases between them. This CDR3 contains 15 residues. Germline CDR1 and CDR2: SQVTM and ANQGSEA. CDR3 amino acids: CSVVPRGVGNTEAFF. As DNA, the CDR3 is TGCAGCGTTGTGCCAAGGGGTGTGGGGAACACTGAAGCTTTCTTT. Combining the CDR3 with reference TRBV29-1 and TRBJ1-1 gives the whole variable domain SAVISQKPSRDICQRGTSLTIQCQVDSQVTMMFWYRQQPGQSLTLIATANQGSEATYESGFVIDKFPISRPNLTFSTLTVSNMSPEDSSIYLCSVVPRGVGNTEAFFGQGTRLTVV.

This sequence joins TRBV9 and TRBJ2-7, with a possible D match to TRBD1 (5 bases). The CDR3 has 15 amino acids. Germline V gene lookup returns CDR1 SGDLS and CDR2 YYNGEE. Deletions cut 0 bases from V and 0 bases from J, with 10 bases between. CDR3 in DNA: TGTGCCAGCAGCGTAGGTCCAGGGAACTCCTACGAGCAGTACTTC. It specifies CASSVGPGNSYEQYF.

The chain carries TRBV11-2 and TRBJ2-1; tentative D call: TRBD2 (6 bases). Trimming stripped 5 bases from V and 7 bases from J, with 15 bases between. This CDR3 region has 14 residues. Per the germline V gene, CDR1 is SGHAT and CDR2 is FQNNGV. In nucleotides, the CDR3 is TGTGCCAGCAGCACGCCGGCTCTAGCGAATGAGCAGTTCTTC. Amino acid sequence: CASSTPALANEQFF.

V gene TRBV18 combines with J gene TRBJ2-7; D uncertain. The V and J ends lost 3 bases and 2 bases respectively, with 8 bases between them. The germline V gene encodes CDR1 KGHSH and CDR2 LQKENI. The CDR3 has 13 residues. The chain's CDR3 is CASSPVPAYEQYF. The CDR3 DNA follows: TGTGCCAGCTCACCGGTGCCAGCCTACGAGCAGTACTTC.

The V call is TRBV6-1, the J call TRBJ1-2; 9 bases fit TRBD1. The V gene's germline CDR1 is MNHNS and CDR2 SASEGT. The V gene end was trimmed by 2 bases and the J gene end by 6 bases; junction bases not matched to a gene: 10. The CDR3 is 16 residues long. CDR3 region: CASSEWRTGGLNGYTF. Here the CDR3 DNA reads TGTGCCAGCAGTGAATGGAGAACAGGGGGCTTGAATGGCTACACCTTC.

The chain has TRBV7-3 and TRBJ2-3; TRBD2 agrees at 9 bases. The trim removed 5 bases at V and 4 bases at J, leaving 10 bases unmatched. CDR3 size: 16 residues. CDR1 and CDR2 from the germline V gene are SGHTA and FQGTGA. Here the CDR3 reads CASSKPSSGNPDTQYF. DNA of the CDR3: TGTGCCAGCAGCAAGCCGTCTAGCGGGAACCCAGATACGCAGTATTTT.

The chain couples TRBV5-4 to TRBJ2-1; 7 bases map to TRBD2. The J segment lost 4 bases and the V segment lost 6 bases, leaving 7 bases of the junction unmatched. Germline values: CDR1 SGHNT, CDR2 YYREEE (reference sequence). The CDR3 length is 14 residues. This CDR3 is CASTVGGEYNEQFF. The CDR3 DNA follows: TGTGCCAGCACAGTGGGGGGGGAGTACAATGAGCAGTTCTTC.

This chain joins TRBV4-3 and TRBJ1-5; D gene ambiguous. CDR1 and CDR2 (germline): LGHNA, YSLEER. This CDR3 comprises 14 residues. V was pared by 0 bases and J by 6 bases, with 9 bases between. Here the CDR3 DNA reads TGCGCCAGCAGCCAAGACTTAGAGGGTCAGCCCCAGCATTTT. This codes for CASSQDLEGQPQHF.

This clone was seen once. In nucleotides, the CDR3 is TGTGCCAGCAGCGAACGGACTAGCGGGAGCCCTGAGCAGTTCTTC. Translating it yields CASSERTSGSPEQFF. The V and J genes are TRBV9 and TRBJ2-1, with TRBD2 matching 13 bases. This CDR3 has 15 residues. The germline gives CDR1 SGDLS, CDR2 YYNGEE. J lost 9 bases, V lost 3 bases, and 6 bases had no gene match. Filled out from reference TRBV9 and TRBJ2-1, the complete variable domain reads DSGVTQTPKHLITATGQRVTLRCSPRSGDLSVYWYQQSLDQGLQFLIQYYNGEERAKGNILERFSAQQFPDLHSELNLSSLELGDSALYFCASSERTSGSPEQFFGPGTRLTVL.

The chain couples TRBV25-1 to TRBJ2-7; a possible D gene is TRBD1 (6 bases). CDR1 and CDR2 from the germline V gene are MGHDK and SYGVNS. This CDR3 is built from 12 residues. The V gene lost 10 bases and the J gene lost 2 bases, with 12 bases spanning the gap. The CDR3 sequence is CATQGQTYEQYF. CDR3 DNA: TGTGCCACCCAAGGACAGACCTACGAGCAGTACTTC.

This chain uses TRBV28 with TRBJ2-7; D is perhaps TRBD1 (6 bases). Trimming shortened V by 7 bases and J by 1 base, and 11 bases separated the two germline ends. The germline V gene has CDR1 MDHEN and CDR2 SYDVKM. CDR3 length: 13 amino acids. In DNA form, the CDR3 reads TGTGCCAGCACCCTACAGGGTTCCTACGAGCAGTACTTC. Amino acid sequence: CASTLQGSYEQYF.

V gene TRBV4-3 combines with J gene TRBJ2-1; D perhaps matches TRBD2 (5 bases). CDR1 is LGHNA, CDR2 YSLEER, per germline. The V end lost 3 bases, the J end lost 7 bases, and 19 bases lay between the germline ends. The CDR3 totals 16 residues. The CDR3 DNA follows: TGCGCCAGCAGCCACACTCTCTTGGTGGACTCGAATGAGCAGTTCTTC. It yields the protein CASSHTLLVDSNEQFF.